This T cell receptor beta chain comes out of a study of shared clonotypes between healthy human individuals. Study results and caveats: Since donors were few, the genetic and exposure-history diversity represented was limited.

CDR1 is MNHNS, CDR2 SASEGT, per germline. There are 16 residues in the CDR3. Losses at the gene ends were 4 bases for V and 0 bases for J; bases not matched to a gene: 6. Note on this clone: As yet, its antigen is unknown.

Repertoires were generated with immunoSEQ multiplex PCR, while TCRdb's copy carries only in-frame clones and drops some. The sample yields about 490,000 clones, around 80% seen once. Sequencing was done on a sample of PBMCs. The source is a woman in her thirties or forties in good health. Some clones in this sample may be carry-over from other donors' samples. The chain combines TRBV6-1 with TRBJ1-3, with 7 nucleotides matching TRBD1. The CDR3 loop is CASSGQGTFSGNTIYF. The CDR3 DNA reads TGTGCCAGCAGTGGACAGGGAACGTTCTCTGGAAACACCATATATTTT.